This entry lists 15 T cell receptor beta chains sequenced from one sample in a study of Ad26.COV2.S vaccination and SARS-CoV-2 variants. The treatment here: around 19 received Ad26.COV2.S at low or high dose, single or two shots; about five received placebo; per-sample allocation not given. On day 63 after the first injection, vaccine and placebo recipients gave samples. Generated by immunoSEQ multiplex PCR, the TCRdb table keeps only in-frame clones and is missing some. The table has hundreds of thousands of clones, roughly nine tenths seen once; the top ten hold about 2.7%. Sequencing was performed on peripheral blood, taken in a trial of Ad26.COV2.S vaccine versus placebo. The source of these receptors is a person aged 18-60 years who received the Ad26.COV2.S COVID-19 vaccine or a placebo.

In DNA, the CDR3 is TGTGCCAGCTCACCACCGGGCTACCGAGGCACTGAAGCTTTCTTT. Translation gives CASSPPGYRGTEAFF. The rearrangement links TRBV18 to TRBJ1-1; no definite D call. The CDR3 consists of 15 residues. Trimming pared 0 bases from V and 4 bases from J, leaving 12 bases between. Germline V lookup: CDR1 KGHSH, CDR2 LQKENI.

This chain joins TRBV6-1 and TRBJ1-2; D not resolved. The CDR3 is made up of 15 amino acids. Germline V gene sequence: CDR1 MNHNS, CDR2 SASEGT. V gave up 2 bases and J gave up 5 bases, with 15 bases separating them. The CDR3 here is CASSEPPSGWYGYTF. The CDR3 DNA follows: TGTGCCAGCAGTGAACCCCCGAGCGGATGGTATGGCTACACCTTC.

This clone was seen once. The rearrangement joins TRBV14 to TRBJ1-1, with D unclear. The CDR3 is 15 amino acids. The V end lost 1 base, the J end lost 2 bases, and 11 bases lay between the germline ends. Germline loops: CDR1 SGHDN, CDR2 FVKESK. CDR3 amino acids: CASSQVRATNTEAFF. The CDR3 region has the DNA TGTGCCAGCAGCCAAGTGAGGGCAACAAACACTGAAGCTTTCTTT.

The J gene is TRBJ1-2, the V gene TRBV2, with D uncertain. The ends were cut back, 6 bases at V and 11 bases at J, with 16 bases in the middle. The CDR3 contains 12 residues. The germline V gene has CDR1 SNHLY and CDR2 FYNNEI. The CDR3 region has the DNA TGTGCCAGCAGACCAGTTACCTTGGATTACACCTTC. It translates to CASRPVTLDYTF.

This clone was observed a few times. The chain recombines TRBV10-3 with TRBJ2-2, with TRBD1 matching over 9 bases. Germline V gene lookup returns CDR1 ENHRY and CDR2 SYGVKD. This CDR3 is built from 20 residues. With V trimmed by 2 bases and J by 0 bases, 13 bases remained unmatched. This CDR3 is CAISERPDRGKDANTGELFF. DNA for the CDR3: TGTGCCATCAGTGAGCGGCCGGACAGGGGAAAGGACGCGAACACCGGGGAGCTGTTTTTT.

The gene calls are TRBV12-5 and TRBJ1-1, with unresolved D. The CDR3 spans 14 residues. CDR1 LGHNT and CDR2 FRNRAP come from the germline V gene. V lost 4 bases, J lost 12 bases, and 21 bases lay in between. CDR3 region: CASGYPLGGFPTFF. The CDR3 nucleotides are TGTGCTAGTGGTTACCCGTTAGGTGGTTTCCCGACTTTCTTT.

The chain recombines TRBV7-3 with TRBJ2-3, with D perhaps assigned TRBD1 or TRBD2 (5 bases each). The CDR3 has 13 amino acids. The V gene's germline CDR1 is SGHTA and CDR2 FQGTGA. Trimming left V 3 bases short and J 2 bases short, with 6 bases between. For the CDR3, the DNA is TGTGCCAGCAGCTTCGGGACCACAGATACGCAGTATTTT. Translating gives CASSFGTTDTQYF. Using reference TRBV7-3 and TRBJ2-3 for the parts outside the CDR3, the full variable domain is GAGVSQTPSNKVTEKGKYVELRCDPISGHTALYWYRQSLGQGPEFLIYFQGTGAADDSGLPNDRFFAVRPEGSVSTLKIQRTERGDSAVYLCASSFGTTDTQYFGPGTRLTVL.

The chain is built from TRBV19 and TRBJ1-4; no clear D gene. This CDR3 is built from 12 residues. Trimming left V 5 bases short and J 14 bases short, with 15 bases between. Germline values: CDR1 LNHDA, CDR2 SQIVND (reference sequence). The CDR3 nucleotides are TGTGCCAGTAGTCCCCAAGGGTCGGGGCTGTTTTTT. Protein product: CASSPQGSGLFF.

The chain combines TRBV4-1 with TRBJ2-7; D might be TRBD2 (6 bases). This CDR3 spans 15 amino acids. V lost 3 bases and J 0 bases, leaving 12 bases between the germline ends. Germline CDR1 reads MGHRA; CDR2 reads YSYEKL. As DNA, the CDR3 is TGCGCCAGCAGCCATCTAAGCGGGTACTCCTACGAGCAGTACTTC. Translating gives CASSHLSGYSYEQYF.

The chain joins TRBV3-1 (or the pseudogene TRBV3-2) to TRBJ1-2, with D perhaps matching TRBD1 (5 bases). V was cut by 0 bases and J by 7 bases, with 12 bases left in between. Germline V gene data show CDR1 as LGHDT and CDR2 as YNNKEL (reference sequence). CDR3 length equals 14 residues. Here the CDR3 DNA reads TGTGCCAGCAGCCAAGACAGGGTCGGGCGTGGCTACACCTTC. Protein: CASSQDRVGRGYTF.

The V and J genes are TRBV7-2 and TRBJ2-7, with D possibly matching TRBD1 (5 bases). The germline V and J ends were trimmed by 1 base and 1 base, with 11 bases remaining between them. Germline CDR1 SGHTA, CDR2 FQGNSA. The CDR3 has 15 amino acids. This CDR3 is CASSLGAGLSYEQYF. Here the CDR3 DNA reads TGTGCCAGCAGCTTAGGGGCAGGGTTATCCTACGAGCAGTACTTC.

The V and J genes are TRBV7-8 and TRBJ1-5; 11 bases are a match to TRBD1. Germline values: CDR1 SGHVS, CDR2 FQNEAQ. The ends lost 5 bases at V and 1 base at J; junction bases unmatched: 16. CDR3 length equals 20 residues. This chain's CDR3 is CASSARGLGTGGMSNQPQHF. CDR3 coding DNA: TGTGCCAGCAGCGCTCGAGGGCTAGGGACAGGGGGTATGAGCAATCAGCCCCAGCATTTT.

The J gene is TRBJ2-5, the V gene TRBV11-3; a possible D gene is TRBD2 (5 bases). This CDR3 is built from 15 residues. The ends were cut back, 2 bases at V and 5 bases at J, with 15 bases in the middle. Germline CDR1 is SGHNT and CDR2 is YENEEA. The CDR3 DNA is TGTGCCAGCAGCTTACCGGGATTATCCCGGGAGACCCAGTACTTC. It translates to CASSLPGLSRETQYF.

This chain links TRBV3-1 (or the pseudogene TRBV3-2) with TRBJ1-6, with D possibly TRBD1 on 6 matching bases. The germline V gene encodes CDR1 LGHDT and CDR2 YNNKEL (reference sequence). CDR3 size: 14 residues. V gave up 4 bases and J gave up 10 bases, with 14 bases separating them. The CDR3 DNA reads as TGTGCCAGCAGCCGGGGTACACAGGGATCACCCCTCCACTTT. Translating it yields CASSRGTQGSPLHF.

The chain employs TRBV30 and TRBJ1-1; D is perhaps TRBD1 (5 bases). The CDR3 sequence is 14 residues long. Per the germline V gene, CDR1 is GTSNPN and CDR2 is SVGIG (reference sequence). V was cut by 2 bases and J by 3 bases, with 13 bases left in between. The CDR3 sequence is CAWSIHLGHTEAFF. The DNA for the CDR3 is TGTGCCTGGAGTATACATCTGGGACACACTGAAGCTTTCTTT.